This T cell receptor beta chain was observed in a study of shared clonotypes between healthy human individuals (dated by TCRdb to between 2020 and 2021). In terms of the full investigation: The cohort comprised a couple of women and a few men aged 18 to 49 years. To estimate repertoire size and how much clonotypes are shared between individuals, the study performed deep sequencing of blood TCR repertoires from 4 to 6 healthy adults. Per donor, leukapheresis produced somewhere between about 0.8 and 9 billion PBMCs. For each donor, CD4 naive and CD4 memory were each given three plates, CD8 naive was given two plates, and CD8 memory was given one plate. To increase sequencing depth and limit assay-specific biases, different laboratories used diverse techniques to prepare libraries and sequence TCR repertoires.

Using the deep immunoSEQ assay, multiplex PCR amplified TCR CDR3 regions from genomic DNA. For each cell subset, the extracted genomic DNA was distributed evenly across all wells of several immunoSEQ 96-well plates, and each plate served as one replicate. Each replicate PCR for sorted subsets received roughly 0.2 ug genomic DNA, equal to around 32,000 T cell genomes. Purified libraries were measured with a Qubit 3.0 fluorometer, size-checked on a Bioanalyzer 2100, and measured again with the KAPA Library Quantification kit. Every immunoSEQ 96-well plate was sequenced on a separate single-read 150-cycle Illumina NextSeq 550 flow cell. The authors' analysis ran thus. Because the immunoSEQ output included only junctional sequences and no quality scores, the filtering could not be the same as the filtering used for full-length reads. To assign V/J genes and CDR3, sequences were annotated against IMGT germline references using PyIR, a Python wrapper for IgBLAST v1.9. Reads were filtered out if the reads had weak V/J assignments (E-value above 1e-6), no CDR3, stop codons, out-of-frame junctions, or ambiguous translated residues. A V3J clonotype was defined by an identical inferred V gene, J gene, and CDR3 amino acid sequence. To compute the percentage overlap between repertoires, the number of shared unique clonotypes was divided by the size of the smaller repertoire. Repertoire richness was assessed with RTK rarefaction, the Chao1 estimator, and Recon v2.1 estimates of unobserved clonotypes. Generation probabilities for all TCRbeta clonotypes obtained by the gDNA method from a handful of donors were computed using OLGA. Here the immuneACCESS table is served through TCRdb, limited to in-frame sequences with V and J called. Missing clones are a known gap in these copies; in checked studies unresolved V genes cover under half, and the rest lacks a known reason. The V and J calls and clone size are taken from that table; D and trimming were inferred from the DNA. The sample data list 1,500,000 or so clones, and 98% of these were observed just once. Approximately 0.38% of the sample belongs to the ten largest clones.

This clone has only one observation. The clone's antigen remains unknown. No base qualities exist here, and no much larger clone lies one base off it. The study at large found these results: Even with the large sequencing depth, rarefaction of the sorted-subset datasets indicated that sequencing was incomplete. About 4.5% of naive CD4, around 4% of naive CD8, 2.3% of memory CD4, and about 0.4% of memory CD8 clonotypes were shared across several donors. Clonotypes shared by all four sorted-subset donors showed higher generation probabilities than non-shared clonotypes. The small number of donors limited the genetic and exposure-history diversity represented. Pairwise subsampling led to the expectation that sequencing depth would affect the degree of clonotype sharing among donors. Only blood was sampled, and tissue TCR repertoires likely differ from those in blood. Naive subsets generally had larger estimated clonotype richness than memory subsets did.

Its CDR3 holds 14 amino acids, cysteine through phenylalanine. Here the CDR3 DNA is all that survives: 42 bases in frame from base 1. In the germline V gene, CDR1 corresponds to SNHLY and CDR2 to FYNNEI. The V end loses 4 bases and the J end loses 2 bases, and a stretch of 12 bases separates them. Healthy HIV-negative adults with no recently reported acute infections or vaccinations were included as donors. Only Caucasian adults living in Nashville, Tennessee, USA were represented among the donors. CD4+ T cells were enriched through magnetic negative selection, after which naive cells were positively selected on CD45RA and the remaining negative fraction served as the memory subset. Blood was collected by leukapheresis, and PBMCs were isolated by Ficoll-Histopaque density gradient centrifugation and then cryopreserved in liquid nitrogen vapor phase. Analytical flow cytometry was used to check the purity and quantity of each magnetically sorted T cell population. Each sorted fraction had its genomic DNA isolated and then quantified by UV absorbance on a Nanodrop 2000c.

The sequence was obtained from a young man in good health. The chain joins TRBV2 to TRBJ2-7; the D segment is perhaps TRBD1 or TRBD2, each sharing 5 matched bases. Input material: naive CD4+ T cells sorted from blood. This specimen's cell subset or site label, per the study, means: CD45RA+ positively selected. The CDR3 is CASSVVQGAYEQYF. The bases read TGTGCCAGCAGTGTGGTCCAGGGAGCCTACGAGCAGTACTTC.